Each of the 9 T cell receptor beta chains below was sequenced from the same sample in a study of neurological immune-mediated disorders. TCRdb re-analysed the 5' RACE reads in MiXCR, keeping a single row per CDR3 protein. The sample has about 45,000 distinct CDR3 sequences; approximately 12% are singletons. The time point here: longitudinal time-point 3. Sequencing was done on a sample of PBMCs. Every receptor here comes from a man aged 25 to 45 in good health.

This clonotype occurred many times. This sequence joins TRBV5-5 and TRBJ2-2; 8 bases map to TRBD1. The CDR3 runs 13 residues. Germline V CDR1 and CDR2: SGHKS, YYEKEE (reference sequence). The junction had 3 bases not matched to a gene; V was cut back by 5 bases and J by 6 bases. The CDR3: CASSRQGSGELFF. CDR3 coding DNA: TGTGCCAGCAGTCGACAGGGGTCCGGGGAGCTGTTTTTT.

This chain joins TRBV6-1 and TRBJ2-3; 8 bases are shared with TRBD1. V shed 6 bases, J shed 4 bases, and the junction held 9 bases outside the gene matches. The length of the CDR3 is 15 residues. CDR1 and CDR2 from the germline V gene are MNHNS and SASEGT. CDR3 bases: TGTGCCAGCAGCCAGACCCAGGGGGCATCAGATACGCAGTATTTT. The encoded protein is CASSQTQGASDTQYF.

With regard to this clonotype: A read error is possible here, since a much larger clone lies one base away. This sequence joins TRBV7-9 and TRBJ2-3, with D tentatively TRBD2 (6 bases). Between the trimmed V and J ends, which lost 5 bases and 6 bases, there was a span of 9 bases. The CDR3 sequence is 12 residues long. CDR1 and CDR2 (germline): SEHNR, FQNEAQ (reference sequence). In DNA form, the CDR3 reads TGTGCCAGCAGCGCTCGGGGGGATACGCAGTATTTT. Translating gives CASSARGDTQYF.

This clonotype was found many times. The V and J genes are TRBV28 and TRBJ1-3, with 9 nucleotides matching TRBD1. Germline CDR1 reads MDHEN; CDR2 reads SYDVKM. The CDR3 extends over 17 amino acids. Trimming cost V 2 bases and J 5 bases; bases outside gene matches: 10. The CDR3 bases are TGTGCCAGCAGTTTACACCGGAGGACAGGGGTCAGAAACACCATATATTTT. Translating it yields CASSLHRRTGVRNTIYF.

This clonotype has at least ten counts. At one of its ends the junction is not consistent with the germline gene, which may arise from a read error. The chain uses TRBV20-1 and TRBJ2-3; D is unresolved. This CDR3 is built from 12 residues. Germline CDR1 DFQATT, CDR2 SNEGSKA (reference sequence). CDR3 residues: CATLGSTRTQYF. The CDR3 bases are TGTGCCACCCTTGGTAGCACAAGGACGCAGTATTTT.

This clonotype was counted ten times or more. This rearrangement joins TRBV28 to TRBJ2-1; 8 bases are a match to TRBD2. This CDR3 is 16 amino acids long. Trimming took 3 bases from V and 4 from J; bases not matched to a gene: 8. Germline V lookup: CDR1 MDHEN, CDR2 SYDVKM. As DNA, the CDR3 is TGTGCCAGCAGTTTGTCTCTAGCGGGCGGGTACAATGAGCAGTTCTTC. Protein sequence: CASSLSLAGGYNEQFF. Variable domain in full (rest from reference TRBV28 and TRBJ2-1): DVKVTQSSRYLVKRTGEKVFLECVQDMDHENMFWYRQDPGLGLRLIYFSYDVKMKEKGDIPEGYSVSREKKERFSLILESASTNQTSMYLCASSLSLAGGYNEQFFGPGTRLTVL.

This clonotype turned up a few times. The chain couples TRBV20-1 to TRBJ2-7; D remains unclear. With 0 bases removed from V and 5 bases from J, the gap between germline ends came to 8 bases. This CDR3 comprises 12 residues. Germline CDR1 reads DFQATT; CDR2 reads SNEGSKA (reference sequence). CDR3 amino acids: CSARDQTHEQYF. The CDR3 nucleotides are TGCAGTGCTAGAGATCAAACCCACGAGCAGTACTTC.

In its sample, this clonotype was seen many times. The genes are TRBV27 and TRBJ2-7, with 7 bases matching TRBD2. V shed 0 bases and J 5 bases; nucleotides not matched to a gene: 1. The CDR3 has 13 amino acids. Germline lookup yields CDR1 MNHEY and CDR2 SMNVEV (reference sequence). The CDR3 spells CASSLSGTNEQYF. CDR3 in DNA: TGTGCCAGCAGTTTATCAGGGACTAACGAGCAGTACTTC.

This clonotype was found many times. The junction departs from the called germline gene at one end, perhaps through a read error. The J gene is TRBJ2-3, the V gene TRBV5-1, with D uncertain. The germline CDR1 and CDR2 sequences are SGHRS and YFSETQ. The CDR3 is made up of 14 amino acids. CDR3 protein: CASCLEQYTDTQYF. The CDR3 DNA reads TGCGCCAGCTGCTTGGAACAGTACACAGATACGCAGTATTTT.